The entry below gives a single T cell receptor (beta chain) sequence along with its context. Its target is unknown. The germline CDR1 and CDR2 sequences are ENHRY and SYGVKD. The CDR3 consists of 14 residues. V gave up 6 bases and J gave up 3 bases; unmatched junction bases: 6. The data were obtained in a study of cytomegalovirus exposure and HLA in healthy donors. General study points: A later analysis linked a missense DCLRE1C variant to TCR beta V- and J-gene trimming. Specificity of a few CMV-associated chains for CMV antigens was verified in vitro. Later analysis showed most CMV-associated TCR beta chains appearing HLA-restricted.

PCR used 60 Vbeta primers and 13 Jbeta primers. Per the study methods: Among the unique TCR beta chains that a later analysis counted, around 82 million in all, 10 million to 13 million were shared. Sequencing was performed with immunoSEQ multiplex PCR; in TCRdb, only in-frame clones are kept and a portion is missing. The V and J calls and clone size were taken over from that table, and D and trimming were inferred from the DNA. The table has approximately 120,000 clones, around three quarters seen once; the top ten hold over 10%. The clonotype was recovered from an older woman in good health and CMV-seropositive. Sequencing was performed on PBMCs. The chain recombines TRBV10-3 with TRBJ1-2, with 8 bases that match TRBD1. Here the CDR3 reads CAIRTAGGDYGYTF. Written as DNA, the CDR3 is TGTGCCATCAGGACCGCAGGGGGCGACTATGGCTACACCTTC.